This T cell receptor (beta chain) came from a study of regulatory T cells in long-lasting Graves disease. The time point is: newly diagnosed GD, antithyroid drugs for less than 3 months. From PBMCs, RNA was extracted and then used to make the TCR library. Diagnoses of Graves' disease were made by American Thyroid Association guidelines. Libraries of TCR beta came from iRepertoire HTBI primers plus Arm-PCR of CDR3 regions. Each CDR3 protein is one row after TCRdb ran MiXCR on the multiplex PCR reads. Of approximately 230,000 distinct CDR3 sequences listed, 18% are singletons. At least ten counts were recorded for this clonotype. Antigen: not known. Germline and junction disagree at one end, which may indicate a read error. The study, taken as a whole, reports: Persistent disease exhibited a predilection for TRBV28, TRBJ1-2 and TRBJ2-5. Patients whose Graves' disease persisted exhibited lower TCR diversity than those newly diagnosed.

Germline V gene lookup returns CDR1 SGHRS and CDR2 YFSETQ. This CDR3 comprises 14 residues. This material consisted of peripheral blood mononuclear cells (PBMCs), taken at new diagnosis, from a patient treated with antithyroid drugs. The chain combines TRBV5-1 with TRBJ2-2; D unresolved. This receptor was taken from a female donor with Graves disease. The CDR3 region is CASSLARWGAELFF. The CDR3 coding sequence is TGTGCCAGCAGCTTGGCCCGCTGGGGTGCGGAGCTGTTTTTT.